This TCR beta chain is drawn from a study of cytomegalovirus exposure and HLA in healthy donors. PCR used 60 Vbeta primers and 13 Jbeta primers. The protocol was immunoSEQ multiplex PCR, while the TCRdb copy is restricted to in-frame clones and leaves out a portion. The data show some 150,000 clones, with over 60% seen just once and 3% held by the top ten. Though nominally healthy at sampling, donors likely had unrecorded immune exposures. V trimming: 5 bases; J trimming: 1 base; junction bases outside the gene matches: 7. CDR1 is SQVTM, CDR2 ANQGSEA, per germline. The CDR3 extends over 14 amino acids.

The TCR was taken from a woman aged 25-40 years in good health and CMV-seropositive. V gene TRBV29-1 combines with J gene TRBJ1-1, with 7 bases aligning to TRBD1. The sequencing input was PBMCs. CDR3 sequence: CSVKRGPSNTEAFF. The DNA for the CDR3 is TGCAGCGTTAAGAGGGGGCCTTCGAACACTGAAGCTTTCTTT.